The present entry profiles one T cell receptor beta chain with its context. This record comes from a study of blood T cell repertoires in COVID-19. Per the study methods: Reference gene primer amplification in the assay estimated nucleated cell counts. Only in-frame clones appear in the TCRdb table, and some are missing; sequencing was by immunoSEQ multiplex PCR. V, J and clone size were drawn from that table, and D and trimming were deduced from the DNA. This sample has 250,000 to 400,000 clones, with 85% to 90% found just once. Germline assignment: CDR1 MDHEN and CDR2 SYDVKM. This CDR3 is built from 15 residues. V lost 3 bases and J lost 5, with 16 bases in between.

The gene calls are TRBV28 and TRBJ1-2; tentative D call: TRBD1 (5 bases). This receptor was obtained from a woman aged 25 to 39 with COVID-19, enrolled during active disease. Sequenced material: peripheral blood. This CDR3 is CASSFRGTAYYGYTF. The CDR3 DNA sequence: TGTGCCAGCAGTTTTCGCGGGACGGCATATTATGGCTACACCTTC.